This is a list of T cell receptor beta chains from one sample in a study of cytomegalovirus exposure and HLA in healthy donors. Repertoires were generated with immunoSEQ multiplex PCR, while TCRdb's copy carries only in-frame clones and drops some. The sample lists roughly 190,000 clones; around 75% were seen once. The sample taken for sequencing was PBMCs. All receptors derive from a woman aged 50 to 65 in good health and CMV-seronegative. The conserved cysteine and the conserved F or W are not part of the CDR3 here. D genes are given only for firm matches.

V gene,D gene,CDR3 length,J gene,CDR3 protein
TRBV11-3,TRBD1,12,TRBJ2-7,ASSPGGRANEQY
TRBV29-1,TRBD1,11,TRBJ2-5,SVEGGQGETQY
TRBV6-5,TRBD2,13,TRBJ2-1,ASSYRLARIDEQF
TRBV14,TRBD1,14,TRBJ2-5,ASSQPGQGNVETQY
TRBV28,NA,13,TRBJ1-3,ASSPQVLSGNTIY
TRBV19,NA,11,TRBJ2-1,ASSGGQFGEQF
TRBV7-3,TRBD2,13,TRBJ2-1,ASSPSGRADNEQF
TRBV7-2,NA,10,TRBJ2-5,ASSLRGETQY
TRBV11-1,NA,12,TRBJ2-7,ASSPGVGAHEQY
TRBV2,TRBD2,13,TRBJ2-1,ASSETSGGYNEQF
TRBV11-2,TRBD1,14,TRBJ1-2,ASSYPAGTGDYGYT
TRBV27,NA,15,TRBJ1-5,ASRPKTGWGDDQPQH
TRBV9,NA,14,TRBJ2-3,ASSPRPGFGADTQY
TRBV5-6,TRBD1,16,TRBJ2-4,ASSYGTGGVRAKNIQY
TRBV7-8,NA,12,TRBJ2-2,ASSSGTYTGELF
TRBV7-9,NA,12,TRBJ1-1,ASSLGDAGCEAF
TRBV11-2,TRBD1,12,TRBJ1-4,ASSRDRGNEKLF
TRBV29-1,NA,9,TRBJ1-1,SVVAYREAF